The 31 T cell receptor beta chains given below trace back to one sample, sequenced in a study of human T cells and chemical hapten exposure. The sample's time point: patch test 2, 6 weeks after DPC sensitization. Treatment of the sample: therapeutic diphenylcyclopropenone sensitization with weekly scalp DPC. TCRdb re-analysed the RACE reads in MiXCR, keeping a single row per CDR3 protein. The sample yields more than 85,000 distinct CDR3 sequences, 9.5% to 11% seen once. The specimen was whole blood, collected in connection with sensitization to the hapten diphenylcyclopropenone (DPC). These receptors came from a middle-aged man with alopecia areata. Some clones in this sample may be carry-over from other donors' samples.

In its sample, this clonotype was seen a few times. The rearrangement uses TRBV24-1 and TRBJ2-2; 8 bases line up with TRBD2. The V and J ends lost 9 bases and 7 bases, in that order; junction bases with no gene match: 12. The CDR3 consists of 15 residues. Per germline, CDR1 KGHDR and CDR2 SFDVKD. In DNA form, the CDR3 reads TGTGCCACCGGAGAGACGGGAGGGCCGTACGGGGAGCTGTTTTTT. It codes for CATGETGGPYGELFF.

This clonotype was recorded a few times. This chain joins TRBV29-1 and TRBJ1-2, with TRBD1 matching over 8 bases. V shed 5 bases, J shed 2 bases, and the junction held 13 bases outside the gene matches. The germline V gene encodes CDR1 SQVTM and CDR2 ANQGSEA. The CDR3 extends over 16 amino acids. CDR3 amino acids: CSVPQTGAGRNYGYTF. Written as DNA, the CDR3 is TGCAGCGTTCCTCAGACAGGGGCGGGTAGGAACTATGGCTACACCTTC.

This chain connects TRBV28 to TRBJ1-5; 7 bases align to TRBD1. CDR3 size: 13 residues. Germline trimming cut 7 bases from V and 6 bases from J; bases unmatched to any gene: 6. The germline CDR1 and CDR2 sequences are MDHEN and SYDVKM. This chain's CDR3 is CASNIRGSQPQHF. The CDR3 nucleotides are TGTGCCAGCAACATCAGGGGGAGTCAGCCCCAGCATTTT.

This clonotype was counted at least ten times. V gene TRBV7-2 combines with J gene TRBJ2-3; D might be TRBD2 (5 bases). V was shortened by 1 base and J by 3 bases, with 11 bases between the two germline ends. The germline V gene has CDR1 SGHTA and CDR2 FQGNSA. This CDR3 has 15 residues. The CDR3 protein is CASSLGRPTTDTQYF. The CDR3 DNA sequence: TGTGCCAGCAGCTTAGGGAGGCCAACTACAGATACGCAGTATTTT.

This chain connects TRBV7-9 to TRBJ1-5, with no clear D. Germline lookup yields CDR1 SEHNR and CDR2 FQNEAQ (reference sequence). The CDR3 has 14 residues. V dropped 5 bases and J dropped 3 bases, with 11 bases sitting between them. Here the CDR3 reads CASSADIYNQPQHF. The DNA for the CDR3 is TGTGCCAGCAGCGCTGACATATACAATCAGCCCCAGCATTTT.

Only a few counts were recorded for this clonotype. The rearrangement joins TRBV14 to TRBJ2-1, with 13 bases identical to TRBD2. After removal of 6 bases from V and 12 bases from J, the junction contained 5 bases not matched to a gene. The CDR3 has 13 amino acids. The germline CDR1 and CDR2 sequences are SGHDN and FVKESK. The CDR3 is CASSKLAGGVQFF. The CDR3 DNA reads as TGTGCCAGCAGTAAACTAGCGGGAGGGGTGCAGTTCTTC.

The genes are TRBV29-1 and TRBJ2-2, with D uncertain. This CDR3 region has 13 residues. Germline lookup yields CDR1 SQVTM and CDR2 ANQGSEA. V dropped 3 bases and J dropped 0 bases, with 5 bases sitting between them. The CDR3 nucleotides are TGCAGCGTTGACAGAGCGAACACCGGGGAGCTGTTTTTT. It codes for CSVDRANTGELFF.

V and J are TRBV7-9 and TRBJ2-4, with 8 bases identical to TRBD2. The germline gives CDR1 SEHNR, CDR2 FQNEAQ (reference sequence). The V gene end was trimmed by 0 bases and the J gene end by 0 bases; junction bases not matched to a gene: 4. The CDR3 covers 17 residues. CDR3 protein: CASSLASGSIAKNIQYF. The CDR3 nucleotides are TGTGCCAGCAGCTTAGCAAGCGGGAGCATAGCCAAAAACATTCAGTACTTC.

This clonotype was counted many times. The V gene is TRBV18, the J gene TRBJ2-1, with D hard to call. CDR3 length: 15 amino acids. Trimming left V 2 bases short and J 3 bases short, with 11 bases between. CDR1 and CDR2 (germline): KGHSH, LQKENI. CDR3 DNA sequence: TGTGCCAGCTCACCAGAAGGCCAGCTCTACAATGAGCAGTTCTTC. Translation: CASSPEGQLYNEQFF.

This clonotype was seen ten or more times. The V call is TRBV11-2, the J call TRBJ1-5; the D is unclear. Trimming cost V 5 bases and J 4 bases, with 12 bases left between them. From germline, CDR1 is SGHAT and CDR2 FQNNGV. CDR3 length equals 14 residues. The CDR3 coding sequence is TGTGCCAGCAGCCTCCAAATGGGTAATCAGCCCCAGCATTTT. Protein product: CASSLQMGNQPQHF.

This chain joins TRBV6-6 and TRBJ2-3; 11 positions agree with TRBD1. The CDR3 covers 15 residues. Trimming cost V 6 bases and J 3 bases; bases outside gene matches: 5. Germline values: CDR1 MNHNY, CDR2 SVGAGI (reference sequence). Written as DNA, the CDR3 is TGTGCCAGCAGAACAAGGGACAGGGGGACAGATACGCAGTATTTT. It yields the protein CASRTRDRGTDTQYF.

With respect to this clonotype: This CDR3 fails to terminate in the conserved phenylalanine or tryptophan, so it likely reflects a read error. This chain connects TRBV30 to TRBJ2-3; perhaps TRBD2 as D (6 bases). The CDR3 extends over 15 amino acids. With 3 bases removed from V and 5 bases from J, the gap between germline ends came to 18 bases. Germline CDR1 GTSNPN, CDR2 SVGIG (reference sequence). The DNA of the CDR3 is TGTGCCTGGAGGCGGTTTGGACGGGAGATAGATACGCAGTATCTT. Translated, it gives CAWRRFGREIDTQYL.

This clonotype was recorded a few times. The chain combines TRBV10-3 with TRBJ2-3, with 7 bases matching TRBD1. After removal of 2 bases from V and 3 bases from J, the junction contained 5 bases not matched to a gene. Per the germline V gene, CDR1 is ENHRY and CDR2 is SYGVKD. This CDR3 comprises 15 residues. CDR3 DNA sequence: TGTGCCATCAGTGAGACTAACAGGGGAACAGATACGCAGTATTTT. Its translation is CAISETNRGTDTQYF.

This clonotype was seen more than once but under ten times. One end of the junction does not line up with germline, which may come from a read error. The rearrangement joins TRBV7-7 to TRBJ2-3; 11 bases agree with TRBD2. Germline loops: CDR1 SSHAT, CDR2 FNYEAQ (reference sequence). There are 15 residues in the CDR3. CDR3: CASSPDSGRADTQYF. CDR3 DNA sequence: TGTGCTAGCAGCCCAGATAGCGGGAGGGCAGATACGCAGTATTTT.

The chain has TRBV20-1 and TRBJ2-3, with 8 nucleotides matching TRBD2. This CDR3 is 15 amino acids long. Per the germline V gene, CDR1 is DFQATT and CDR2 is SNEGSKA (reference sequence). Trimming at V came to 3 bases and at J to 0 bases, leaving 5 bases not matched to a gene. The CDR3 DNA is TGCAGTGCTAGTACGGCTAGCGGGAGCACAGATACGCAGTATTTT. Translation: CSASTASGSTDTQYF.

The V gene is TRBV12-3 or TRBV12-4, the J gene TRBJ1-4; 10 nucleotides agree with TRBD1. V lost 6 bases and J lost 11; bases outside the gene matches: 3. The CDR3 sequence is 12 residues long. For the CDR3, the DNA is TGTGCCAGCAGAGGGACAGGGGAGAAACTGTTTTTT. Translated, it gives CASRGTGEKLFF.

This clonotype was recorded a few times. The rearrangement uses TRBV11-2 and TRBJ1-6, with D maybe TRBD1 (6 bases). The length of the CDR3 is 15 residues. The germline V gene has CDR1 SGHAT and CDR2 FQNNGV. V lost 5 bases and J lost 6, with 14 bases in between. The CDR3 sequence is CASSRGGGRNSPLHF. The CDR3 bases are TGTGCCAGCAGCAGAGGGGGGGGGCGTAATTCACCCCTCCACTTT.

This clonotype was counted a few times. This chain uses TRBV2 with TRBJ2-4; D possibly corresponds to TRBD1 (5 bases). This CDR3 comprises 15 residues. Between the trimmed V and J ends, which lost 2 bases and 8 bases, there was a span of 16 bases. Germline V gene data show CDR1 as SNHLY and CDR2 as FYNNEI. In nucleotides, the CDR3 is TGTGCCAGCAGTGAACCCCTCGGACAATCCTACATTCAGTACTTC. Its translation: CASSEPLGQSYIQYF.

The table lists this clonotype with a few counts. V and J are TRBV6-5 and TRBJ2-3; TRBD2 matches 8 bases. The CDR3 length is 14 residues. After removal of 2 bases from V and 4 bases from J, the junction contained 2 bases not matched to a gene. Germline CDR1 is MNHEY and CDR2 is SVGAGI. In nucleotides, the CDR3 is TGTGCCAGCAGTTACAGCGGGAGACCAGATACGCAGTATTTT. Translated, it gives CASSYSGRPDTQYF.

This clonotype was seen ten or more times. V gene TRBV6-5 combines with J gene TRBJ1-1; a possible D gene is TRBD1 (6 bases). V was shortened by 8 bases and J by 4 bases, with 14 bases between the two germline ends. CDR1 and CDR2 (germline): MNHEY, SVGAGI. This CDR3 region has 13 residues. The DNA of the CDR3 is TGTGCCAGCTCCGGAGGGGGGGGCACTGAAGCTTTCTTT. It translates to CASSGGGGTEAFF.

At least ten counts were recorded for this clonotype. This chain uses TRBV20-1 with TRBJ1-3; 7 nucleotides match TRBD1. Germline assignment: CDR1 DFQATT and CDR2 SNEGSKA (reference sequence). The length of the CDR3 is 18 residues. J lost 3 bases, V lost 1 base, and 15 bases had no gene match. CDR3 loop: CSARGMGGTARRGNTIYF. CDR3 coding DNA: TGCAGTGCTAGAGGAATGGGGGGGACAGCACGACGTGGAAACACCATATATTTT.

The CDR3 nucleotides read TGCGCCAGCAGCCGCACCGGGACAGCGAACACCGGGGAGCTGTTTTTT. This sequence encodes CASSRTGTANTGELFF. The V call is TRBV4-1, the J call TRBJ2-2; 7 bases are a match to TRBD1. This CDR3 is built from 16 residues. Germline lookup yields CDR1 MGHRA and CDR2 YSYEKL. Germline trimming cut 4 bases from V and 0 bases from J; bases unmatched to any gene: 5.

This clonotype showed up just a few times. The chain joins TRBV10-3 to TRBJ2-7; D is perhaps TRBD1 (5 bases). Trimming pared 6 bases from V and 7 bases from J, leaving 10 bases between. The CDR3 extends over 11 amino acids. CDR1 and CDR2 from the germline V gene are ENHRY and SYGVKD. CDR3 coding DNA: TGTGCCATCAGGAAAGCAGGGGAGCAGTACTTC. Amino acids: CAIRKAGEQYF.

This clonotype showed up many times. The rearrangement joins TRBV28 to TRBJ1-5; perhaps TRBD1 as D (6 bases). Deletions cut 3 bases from V and 3 bases from J, with 15 bases between. The V gene's germline CDR1 is MDHEN and CDR2 SYDVKM. This CDR3 comprises 16 residues. CDR3 residues: CASSFPSGAINQPQHF. The CDR3 DNA is TGTGCCAGCAGTTTCCCATCGGGGGCCATCAATCAGCCCCAGCATTTT.

This clonotype was detected only a few times. This chain uses TRBV7-3 with TRBJ2-5; 16 nucleotides line up with TRBD2. Germline CDR1 reads SGHTA; CDR2 reads FQGTGA. With 5 bases clipped from V and 4 bases from J, the junction kept 4 bases outside the gene matches. This CDR3 is 16 amino acids long. Written as DNA, the CDR3 is TGTGCCAGCAGCCCTGGGACTAGCGGGAGGGGAGAGACCCAGTACTTC. Protein: CASSPGTSGRGETQYF.

This clonotype has a count of ten or more. The V gene is TRBV28, the J gene TRBJ1-6; D is unresolved. The length of the CDR3 is 14 residues. The germline V gene has CDR1 MDHEN and CDR2 SYDVKM. Trimming removed 5 bases at V and 7 bases at J, with 12 bases between. The CDR3 sequence is CASSPTHPNSPLHF. CDR3 coding DNA: TGTGCCAGCAGTCCTACCCATCCGAATTCACCCCTCCACTTT.

Worth noting for this clonotype: The germline gene is not matched at one end of the junction; a read error may be the cause. The chain couples TRBV3-1 to TRBJ2-3, with 8 bases identical to TRBD2. Germline lookup yields CDR1 LGHDT and CDR2 YNNKEL (reference sequence). This CDR3 region has 12 residues. The CDR3 DNA follows: TGTGCCAGCAGCCAGGGGGCCAGCGGGAGACATTTT. This sequence encodes CASSQGASGRHF.

CDR3 region: CASSLWASGRGDEQYF. The CDR3 DNA reads as TGTGCCAGCAGCTTATGGGCTAGCGGGAGGGGGGACGAGCAGTACTTC. The rearrangement links TRBV7-9 to TRBJ2-7, with 12 nucleotides matching TRBD2. The V segment lost 2 bases and the J segment 5 bases; nucleotides outside the gene matches: 7. The CDR3 sequence is 16 residues long. CDR1 and CDR2 from the germline V gene are SEHNR and FQNEAQ (reference sequence).

This clonotype was detected only a few times. The chain joins TRBV7-9 to TRBJ2-7, with D hard to call. CDR3 length: 14 residues. Germline CDR1 and CDR2: SEHNR and FQNEAQ (reference sequence). V lost 6 bases, J lost 6 bases, and 18 bases lay in between. This chain's CDR3 is CASSGPGPLGEQYF. The CDR3 DNA reads as TGTGCCAGCAGTGGGCCCGGTCCGCTTGGCGAGCAGTACTTC.

At least ten counts were recorded for this clonotype. This chain links TRBV6-5 with TRBJ2-3, with TRBD2 matching 10 bases. Trimming at V came to 0 bases and at J to 3 bases, leaving 3 bases not matched to a gene. Per the germline V gene, CDR1 is MNHEY and CDR2 is SVGAGI. This CDR3 is built from 16 residues. CDR3 loop: CASSYSPSGSTDTQYF. In DNA form, the CDR3 reads TGTGCCAGCAGTTACTCCCCTAGCGGGAGTACAGATACGCAGTATTTT.

This clonotype has a handful of counts. This sequence joins TRBV20-1 and TRBJ2-3; no clear D gene. Trimming cost V 4 bases and J 2 bases, with 13 bases left between them. The germline V gene encodes CDR1 DFQATT and CDR2 SNEGSKA (reference sequence). CDR3 length: 14 amino acids. The chain's CDR3 is CSAKAALSTDTQYF. In DNA form, the CDR3 reads TGCAGTGCTAAAGCCGCTCTTTCCACAGATACGCAGTATTTT.